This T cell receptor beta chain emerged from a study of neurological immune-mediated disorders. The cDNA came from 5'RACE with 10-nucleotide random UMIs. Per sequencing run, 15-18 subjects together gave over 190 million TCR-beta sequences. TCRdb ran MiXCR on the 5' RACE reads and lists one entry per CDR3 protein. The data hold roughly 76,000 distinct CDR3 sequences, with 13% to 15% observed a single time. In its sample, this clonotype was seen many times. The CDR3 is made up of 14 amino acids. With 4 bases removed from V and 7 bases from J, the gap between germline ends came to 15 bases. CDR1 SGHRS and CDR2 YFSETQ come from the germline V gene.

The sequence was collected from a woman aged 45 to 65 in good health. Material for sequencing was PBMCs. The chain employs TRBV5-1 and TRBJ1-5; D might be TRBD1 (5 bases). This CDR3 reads CASSPGTAGQPQHF. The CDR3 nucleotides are TGCGCCAGCAGCCCCGGGACGGCGGGCCAGCCCCAGCATTTT.